This TCR beta chain comes out of a study of T-cell memory formation after mild COVID-19. At the level of the study: The two donors had largely donor-specific TCR clusters.

A 5'RACE reaction primed in the constant segment made cDNA libraries of TCR alpha and TCR beta, and these carried sample barcodes and UMIs. MiXCR was run by TCRdb on the 5' RACE reads, yielding one entry per CDR3 protein. Altogether some 130,000 distinct CDR3 sequences are present, about 25% being singletons, with the ten largest covering around 24%. V shed 4 bases and J shed 4 bases, with 19 bases lying between them. Germline V gene data show CDR1 as SGHVS and CDR2 as FQNEAQ. The CDR3 is made up of 16 amino acids. The sample consisted of PBMCs or a T cell subset sorted from them (not recorded which). The J gene is TRBJ1-1, the V gene TRBV7-8; D is perhaps TRBD1 (5 bases). This receptor was taken from an adult woman who had mild COVID-19 (a few samples of this study predate the infection). Cell type and time point are not known. For the CDR3, the DNA is TGTGCCAGCAGCTCTAGGGCCCTGGACGGGGGCACTGAAGCTTTCTTT. Translated: CASSSRALDGGTEAFF.